One and the same sample provided the 15 T cell receptor beta chains below, sequenced in a study of tumor-infiltrating lymphocytes in primary liver carcinoma. Germline DNA was also extracted, and blood RNA was taken from unsorted whole blood. Total RNA amounting to 500 ng was the source from which TCR beta cDNA was made with a constant-region primer. Modified slightly, ARM-PCR produced TCR beta libraries over three nested multiplex PCR rounds. TRBV1-TRBV30 forward primers and a C-beta reverse primer were used in the first two PCR rounds, which each ran for 10 cycles. A single record per CDR3 protein comes from TCRdb applying MiXCR to the multiplex PCR reads. Of roughly 180,000 distinct CDR3 sequences listed, over 45% are singletons. Sequenced: peripheral blood. These receptors were collected from a middle-aged man with primary liver carcinoma and hepatitis B virus infection.

In regard to this clonotype: A much larger clone differs by one base, so this may be a read error. The genes are TRBV10-3 and TRBJ2-1, with 10 nucleotides matching TRBD1. V lost 6 bases to trimming and J lost 12 bases; unmatched junction nucleotides: 11. The V gene's germline CDR1 is ENHRY and CDR2 SYGVKD. The CDR3 is made up of 14 amino acids. CDR3 loop: CAIRVGQGEGVQFF. As DNA, the CDR3 is TGTGCCATCAGAGTCGGACAGGGGGAAGGCGTGCAGTTCTTC.

This clonotype was counted a few times. The chain couples TRBV6-1 to TRBJ1-5; D is ambiguous. The CDR3 contains 17 residues. V lost 2 bases, J lost 2 bases, and 16 bases lay in between. Per the germline V gene, CDR1 is MNHNS and CDR2 is SASEGT. The CDR3 bases are TGTGCCAGCAGTGAATATTCTTCCCTGCAGGGCAATCAGCCCCAGCATTTT. This sequence encodes CASSEYSSLQGNQPQHF.

This chain joins TRBV5-1 and TRBJ2-3; D unclear. Trimming left V 0 bases short and J 3 bases short, with 8 bases between. This CDR3 spans 14 amino acids. Germline CDR1 and CDR2: SGHRS and YFSETQ. CDR3: CASSLAAWTDTQYF. DNA for the CDR3: TGCGCCAGCAGCTTGGCAGCATGGACAGATACGCAGTATTTT.

In this sample, this clonotype turned up a few times. The rearrangement links TRBV7-9 to TRBJ2-6, with 8 nucleotides matching TRBD1. The length of the CDR3 is 14 residues. The germline gives CDR1 SEHNR, CDR2 FQNEAQ (reference sequence). The junction had 1 base not matched to a gene; V was cut back by 9 bases and J by 0 bases. CDR3 nucleotide sequence: TGTGCCAGGGACAGGGCCTCTGGGGCCAACGTCCTGACTTTC. It specifies CARDRASGANVLTF. Variable domain in full (rest from reference TRBV7-9 and TRBJ2-6): DTGVSQNPRHKITKRGQNVTFRCDPISEHNRLYWYRQTLGQGPEFLTYFQNEAQLEKSRLLSDRFSAERPKGSFSTLEIQRTEQGDSAMYLCARDRASGANVLTFGAGSRLTVL.

Details on this clonotype: A single base separates this from a much larger clone, so it may be a read error. The rearrangement joins TRBV11-2 to TRBJ2-2; D is tentatively TRBD1 or TRBD2 (5 bases each). The CDR3 runs to 14 residues. CDR1 SGHAT and CDR2 FQNNGV come from the germline V gene. Trimming left V 0 bases short and J 5 bases short, with 7 bases between. CDR3 sequence (DNA): TGTGCCAGCAGCTTAGATGGGGGAACCGGGGAGCTGTTTTTT. Protein product: CASSLDGGTGELFF.

As concerns this clonotype: This may be a read error: a much more frequent sequence differs by one nucleotide. The gene calls are TRBV11-2 and TRBJ2-7, with a possible D match to TRBD2 (5 bases). V was pared by 1 base and J by 2 bases, with 15 bases between. The CDR3 loop spans 16 amino acids. The V gene's germline CDR1 is SGHAT and CDR2 FQNNGV. The CDR3 sequence: CASSLVWRKATYEQYF. The CDR3 DNA follows: TGTGCCAGCAGCTTAGTTTGGAGGAAAGCTACCTACGAGCAGTACTTC.

The genes are TRBV6-1 and TRBJ2-2; 9 nucleotides line up with TRBD1. From germline, CDR1 is MNHNS and CDR2 SASEGT. V shed 6 bases, J shed 5 bases, and the junction held 10 bases outside the gene matches. CDR3 length: 16 amino acids. CDR3 in DNA: TGTGCCAGCAGGTCATTGGGACAGGGAGGAACCGGGGAGCTGTTTTTT. Encoded protein: CASRSLGQGGTGELFF.

This clonotype was seen a few times. A clone one base away is much larger, so this may be a read error. The V call is TRBV11-2, the J call TRBJ2-7; tentatively, D is TRBD2 (7 bases). The CDR3 runs 15 residues. The germline CDR1 and CDR2 sequences are SGHAT and FQNNGV. The CDR3 sequence is CGSSKIRGRALEQYF. CDR3 coding DNA: TGTGGCAGCAGCAAAATAAGGGGGAGGGCCCTCGAGCAGTACTTC.

The chain employs TRBV5-4 and TRBJ2-5; possible D gene TRBD1, 5 bases. This CDR3 is 15 amino acids long. Deletions cut 4 bases from V and 3 bases from J, with 16 bases between. Germline V gene sequence: CDR1 SGHNT, CDR2 YYREEE (reference sequence). The CDR3 sequence: CASSLDPTEKETQYF. For the CDR3, the DNA is TGTGCCAGCAGCCTGGACCCGACAGAAAAAGAGACCCAGTACTTC.

V usage is TRBV6-2 or TRBV6-3 and J usage is TRBJ1-2; D not certain. This CDR3 is 17 amino acids long. The V gene lost 0 bases and the J gene lost 0 bases, with 14 bases spanning the gap. The germline V gene has CDR1 MNHEY and CDR2 SVGEGT. The CDR3: CASSYSIRRAPNYGYTF. In nucleotides, the CDR3 is TGTGCCAGCAGTTACTCGATTCGGAGAGCACCTAACTATGGCTACACCTTC.

The chain couples TRBV6-5 to TRBJ1-1, with 8 bases that match TRBD1. After removal of 0 bases from V and 4 bases from J, the junction contained 4 bases not matched to a gene. CDR1 and CDR2 (germline): MNHEY, SVGAGI. This CDR3 has 15 amino acids. The CDR3 region has the DNA TGTGCCAGCAGTTACTCGTTAACAGGGGGCACTGAAGCTTTCTTT. Amino acids: CASSYSLTGGTEAFF.

The chain carries TRBV5-5 and TRBJ2-5, with 9 nucleotides matching TRBD2. The CDR3 loop spans 13 amino acids. Trimming cost V 5 bases and J 4 bases; bases outside gene matches: 3. Germline V gene data show CDR1 as SGHKS and CDR2 as YYEKEE (reference sequence). CDR3 bases: TGTGCCAGCAGTCTAGCGGGATTAGAGACCCAGTACTTC. Translation gives CASSLAGLETQYF.

This clonotype has a count of ten or more. The chain combines TRBV11-2 with TRBJ2-1; D unresolved. The ends were cut back, 0 bases at V and 9 bases at J, with 12 bases in the middle. The CDR3 runs to 14 residues. Germline CDR1 and CDR2: SGHAT and FQNNGV. CDR3: CASSLDRWAVEQFF. The CDR3 coding sequence is TGTGCCAGCAGCTTAGATAGGTGGGCGGTTGAGCAGTTCTTC.

A few counts support this clonotype. The chain couples TRBV6-1 to TRBJ2-4; D is possibly TRBD1 or TRBD2 (6 bases each). Deletions cut 4 bases from V and 5 bases from J, with 15 bases between. The germline CDR1 and CDR2 sequences are MNHNS and SASEGT. The CDR3 spans 15 residues. In DNA form, the CDR3 reads TGTGCCAGCAGTGTTACAATCGGGGGCGAAAACATTCAGTACTTC. Its protein product is CASSVTIGGENIQYF.

CDR3 region: CASSPAGRGQPQHF. In nucleotides, the CDR3 is TGTGCCAGCTCACCAGCGGGGAGGGGACAGCCCCAGCATTTT. The rearrangement links TRBV18 to TRBJ1-5, with D possibly matching TRBD1 (5 bases). V was clipped by 2 bases and J by 7 bases, with 12 bases between them. CDR1 is KGHSH and CDR2 is LQKENI in the germline V gene. The CDR3 is made up of 14 amino acids. The variable domain in full, with the rest retrieved from reference TRBV18 and TRBJ1-5, is NAGVMQNPRHLVRRRGQEARLRCSPMKGHSHVYWYRQLPEEGLKFMVYLQKENIIDESGMPKERFSAEFPKEGPSILRIQQVVRGDSAAYFCASSPAGRGQPQHFGDGTRLSIL.